This T cell receptor (beta chain) was profiled in a study of blood T cell repertoires in COVID-19 (dated by TCRdb to 2018 to 2021). Regarding the research as a whole: The collaborator samples originated in the United States, Italy and Spain and spanned the acute and convalescent phases of COVID-19. The prospective study material was composed of cDNA or gDNA derived from T cells, B-cell-depleted T cells, or PBMCs. The dataset comprised deeply sampled blood TCRbeta repertoires from subjects exposed to, actively infected with, or recovered from COVID-19. The repertoires were released in a freely available public database meant as a resource for research on the immune response to SARS-CoV-2. The samples were drawn from two sources: the first 160 participants of the ongoing ImmuneRACE study, and 1,200 or so subjects contributed by 6 global collaborators. Sample metadata almost always included a de-identified subject ID, COVID-19 status, age in years and sex. Where available, HLA class I and class II types were obtained from metadata supplied by the sample provider rather than from assay-based typing.

Each collaborating institution followed its own protocols to collect whole blood in K2EDTA tubes. For TCRbeta analysis, collaborators shipped samples in one of three forms: frozen whole blood, isolated PBMCs, or DNA extracted from either of those sample types. TCRbeta CDR3 regions were amplified from genomic DNA using the immunoSEQ Assay, a bias-controlled multiplex PCR. Per the source publication's procedure: The number of nucleated cells in each sample was estimated by amplification of reference gene primers within the assay. Sequence reads were collapsed and filtered to measure the absolute abundance of every unique TCRbeta CDR3 rearrangement. For each sample, productive Simpson clonality was calculated by taking the square root of Simpson's diversity index across productive rearrangements. In TCRdb, the immuneACCESS table is reduced to in-frame sequences with V and J assigned. These tables do not hold every clone; where another copy was compared, an unresolved V gene accounts for under half, and the others remain unexplained. That table is the source of V, J and clone size, and D and trimming were worked out from the DNA. The sample records roughly 66,000 clones, roughly nine tenths of which are singletons. The ten most abundant clones make up 5.5% to 8% of the sample.

Concerning this clone itself: The antigen this receptor binds is unknown. The sample holds no much larger clone one base away, and base qualities are not on file.

From its cysteine to its phenylalanine, the CDR3 spans 17 amino acids. Only the CDR3 DNA stays, 51 bases, in frame from base 1. Reading the germline V gene (reference sequence) gives CDR1 LGHDT and CDR2 YNNKEL. The junction carries 14 bases between V and J, which are trimmed by 0 bases and 2 bases respectively. What the work shows at the level of the full study, not this receptor alone: The quantity of clinical and demographic metadata differed by source and by participant and was supplied without curation.

This receptor was identified in a human donor in a cohort sampled during active COVID-19. Sequenced: peripheral blood. The rearrangement joined TRBV3-1 (or the pseudogene TRBV3-2) to TRBJ1-3, and perhaps TRBD1 as D gene, on 5 matching bases. At the DNA level, the sequence is TGTGCCAGCAGCCAAGAGTTGGCGGGGGTCACTGGAAACACCATATATTTT. It translates as CASSQELAGVTGNTIYF.